This entry describes one T cell receptor (beta chain). This entry belongs to a study of blood T cell repertoires in COVID-19. About the study: The origin of the acute and convalescent COVID-19 samples was the United States, Italy and Spain. PBMCs, B-cell-depleted T cells, or T cells were the source of the cDNA or gDNA that made up the material.

Methods used by the authors: Reference gene primer amplification gave nucleated cell count estimates. Only in-frame clones appear in the TCRdb table, and some are missing; sequencing was by immunoSEQ multiplex PCR. From that table come the V and J calls and clone size; the DNA was used to work out D and trimming. The sample carries more than 200,000 clones, around four fifths recorded once. The CDR3 has 18 residues. CDR1 is KGHSH and CDR2 is LQKENI in the germline V gene. V was cut by 0 bases and J by 0 bases, with 17 bases left in between. What was sequenced was peripheral blood. The clonotype comes from a man aged 55 to 70 with acute or convalescent COVID-19. The V call is TRBV18, the J call TRBJ1-1, with TRBD1 as a possible D gene (6 bases). The CDR3, as DNA: TGTGCCAGCTCACCACCTCCGGGGGGCGCGGGTATGAACACTGAAGCTTTCTTT. It specifies CASSPPPGGAGMNTEAFF.